This T cell receptor (beta chain) was profiled in a study of blood T cell repertoires in COVID-19. Original processing methods: The assay estimated nucleated cells by amplifying reference gene primers. TCRdb keeps only in-frame clones here, not all; method: immunoSEQ multiplex PCR. V, J and clone size reflect that table, while D and trimming were determined from the DNA. There are around 70,000 clones in the sample; 70% to 80% occur only once, and roughly 16% lies in the top ten. CDR1 and CDR2 from the germline V gene are SGHKS and YYEKEE (reference sequence). Trimming stripped 1 base from V and 2 bases from J, with 10 bases between. CDR3 length: 15 amino acids.

The sequence was obtained from a human donor in a cohort sampled during active COVID-19. J is TRBJ2-1 and V is TRBV5-5, with D possibly TRBD2 on 5 matching bases. Sequencing was performed on peripheral blood. Here the CDR3 reads CASSLSDFPYNEQFF. The CDR3 nucleotides read TGTGCCAGCAGCTTGTCGGACTTTCCCTACAATGAGCAGTTCTTC.